Given below is one T cell receptor beta chain in context. Its antigen is not identified. TCRbeta library construction was performed incorporating unique molecular identifiers. One entry per CDR3 protein results from TCRdb running MiXCR on the PCR reads. This table has a few hundred thousand distinct CDR3 sequences, roughly 27% appearing once. These data are taken from a study of T-cell reconstitution after alpha-beta-depleted transplantation in children. Study observations and caveats: T-cell numbers and diversity one year post-transplant derived largely from freshly generated T cells. Several hundred expanded graft clones reportedly were the source of alpha-beta T cells about two months after transplant. Recipient T cells and thymic progenitors that survived gave rise to the high TCRbeta diversity observed at day 60 in some patients.

The CDR3 has 16 amino acids. Trimming took off 2 bases at V and 2 bases at J, with 15 bases between the two ends. The germline gives CDR1 SGHRS, CDR2 YFSETQ. This receptor was obtained from a boy less than two years old with Wiskott-Aldrich syndrome, due to receive a stem cell transplant. This sequence joins TRBV5-1 and TRBJ2-3, with D maybe TRBD2 (5 bases). Sequences were derived from PBMCs, sampled before TCRalphabeta/CD19-depleted stem cell transplant. CDR3 DNA: TGCGCCAGCAGCTTAACCAGAGGGCCTGCCACAGATACGCAGTATTTT. Translated, it gives CASSLTRGPATDTQYF. Complete variable domain (other parts from reference TRBV5-1 and TRBJ2-3): KAGVTQTPRYLIKTRGQQVTLSCSPISGHRSVSWYQQTPGQGLQFLFEYFSETQRNKGNFPGRFSGRQFSNSRSEMNVSTLELGDSALYLCASSLTRGPATDTQYFGPGTRLTVL.